The clone carrying this TCR beta chain has just a few counts. The data originate from a study of T-cell reconstitution after alpha-beta-depleted transplantation in children. Unique molecular identifiers tagged the TCRbeta library. TCRdb re-derived calls from the PCR reads in MiXCR, one entry per CDR3 protein. The sample includes under 60,000 distinct CDR3 sequences, 5% to 6.5% of them seen just once. The CDR3 sequence is 16 residues long. V lost 3 bases, J lost 3 bases, and 20 bases lay in between. Per the germline V gene, CDR1 is DFQATT and CDR2 is SNEGSKA (reference sequence). This receptor was obtained from a female patient aged 2-9 years who had a stem cell transplant for aplastic anemia, so the T cells may come from the graft donor. Sequenced here: PBMCs, mostly from graft donor cells, sampled 60 days after TCRalphabeta/CD19-depleted stem cell transplant. The rearrangement joins TRBV20-1 to TRBJ2-5; maybe TRBD1 (6 bases). The CDR3 nucleotides read TGCAGTGCTAGTGGCTGGGGGACAACCAAAAAAGAGACCCAGTACTTC. Its protein product is CSASGWGTTKKETQYF.